Included here is one T cell receptor beta chain sequence, with context. The sample originates from a study of sequential checkpoint blockade in melanoma. Across the study: First-line arms were nivolumab then ipilimumab, or the reverse, randomized 1:1. Each arm's sequence ended with maintenance nivolumab.

The protocol was immunoSEQ multiplex PCR, while the TCRdb copy is restricted to in-frame clones and leaves out a portion. The sample lists some 3,400 clones, approximately 54% occurring once. This sample's treatment: randomized to nivolumab then ipilimumab (arm A) or the reverse (arm B). DNA-damaging chemotherapy had not been given to any patient beforehand. Live CD3+CD8+ CD19− CD56− cells were sorted from PBMCs. V gave up 4 bases and J gave up 10 bases; unmatched junction bases: 3. The CDR3 length is 12 residues. From germline, CDR1 is SGHTS and CDR2 YDEGEE. V is TRBV5-8 and J is TRBJ2-1; 9 positions agree with TRBD2. Sequenced material: CD8+ T cells sorted from blood (inferred from file names), taken from a patient given nivolumab and ipilimumab in sequence. The receptor was isolated from a human donor with melanoma. CDR3 DNA: TGTGCCAGCAGCCCGCGGGGGGGGGAGCAGTTCTTC. Translating gives CASSPRGGEQFF.